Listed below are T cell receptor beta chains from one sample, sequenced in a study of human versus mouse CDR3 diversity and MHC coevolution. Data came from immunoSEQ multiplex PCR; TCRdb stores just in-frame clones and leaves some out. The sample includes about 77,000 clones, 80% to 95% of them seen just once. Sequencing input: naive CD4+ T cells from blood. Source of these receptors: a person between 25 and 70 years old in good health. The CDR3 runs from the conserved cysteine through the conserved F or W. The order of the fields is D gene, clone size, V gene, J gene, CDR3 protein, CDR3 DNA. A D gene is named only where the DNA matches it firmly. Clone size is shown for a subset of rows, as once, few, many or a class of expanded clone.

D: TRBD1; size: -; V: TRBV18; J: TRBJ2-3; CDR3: CASSPPTGGGTDTQYF; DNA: TGTGCCAGCTCACCACCAACAGGGGGTGGGACAGATACGCAGTATTTT
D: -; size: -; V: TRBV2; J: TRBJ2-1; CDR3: CASRRRGLWGEQFF; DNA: TGTGCCAGCAGGAGGAGGGGACTGTGGGGAGAGCAGTTCTTC
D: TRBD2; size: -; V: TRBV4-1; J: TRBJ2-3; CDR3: CASSQDSSLAGGPGDTQYF; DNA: TGCGCCAGCAGCCAAGATAGCTCGCTAGCGGGGGGGCCGGGAGATACGCAGTATTTT
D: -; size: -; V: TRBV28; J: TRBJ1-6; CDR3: CASSSYRQSSEPLHF; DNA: TGTGCCAGCAGTTCCTATCGACAGTCGAGCGAACCCCTCCACTTT
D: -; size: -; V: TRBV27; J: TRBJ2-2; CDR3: CASSLSAGQTGELFF; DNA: TGTGCCAGCAGTTTATCGGCGGGGCAGACCGGGGAGCTGTTTTTT
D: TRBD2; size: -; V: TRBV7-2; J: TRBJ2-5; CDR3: CASSPRLLAGFEETQYF; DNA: TGTGCCAGCAGCCCTCGGCTACTAGCGGGGTTCGAAGAGACCCAGTACTTC
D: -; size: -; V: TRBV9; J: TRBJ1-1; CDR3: CASSVQPLGTEAFF; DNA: TGTGCCAGCAGCGTACAGCCGCTCGGGACTGAAGCTTTCTTT
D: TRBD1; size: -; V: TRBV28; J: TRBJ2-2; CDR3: CASSSPGDRGLTGELFF; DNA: TGTGCCAGCAGTTCACCGGGTGACAGGGGGCTCACCGGGGAGCTGTTTTTT
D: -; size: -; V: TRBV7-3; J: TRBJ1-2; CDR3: CASSNEPAGGYTF; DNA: TGTGCCAGCAGCAATGAACCGGCGGGAGGCTACACCTTC
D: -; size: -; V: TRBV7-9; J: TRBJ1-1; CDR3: CASSLGGVWGLDTEAFF; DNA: TGTGCCAGCAGCTTAGGGGGCGTTTGGGGTTTGGACACTGAAGCTTTCTTT
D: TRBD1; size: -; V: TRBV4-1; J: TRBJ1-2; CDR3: CASSQGQGVYYGYTF; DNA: TGCGCCAGCAGCCAAGGCCAGGGGGTTTACTATGGCTACACCTTC
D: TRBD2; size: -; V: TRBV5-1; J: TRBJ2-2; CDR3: CASSLGSGGPWNTGELFF; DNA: TGCGCCAGCAGCTTGGGTAGCGGGGGGCCGTGGAACACCGGGGAGCTGTTTTTT
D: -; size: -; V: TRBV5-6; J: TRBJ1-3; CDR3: CASSWIRESSGNTIYF; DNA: TGTGCCAGCAGCTGGATCCGGGAATCCTCTGGAAACACCATATATTTT
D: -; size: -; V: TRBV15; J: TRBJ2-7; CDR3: CATSNDFYEQYF; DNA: TGTGCCACCAGCAACGACTTCTACGAGCAGTACTTC
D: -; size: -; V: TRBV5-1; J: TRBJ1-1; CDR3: CASSLGGGTEAFF; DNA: TGCGCCAGCAGCTTGGGGGGGGGCACTGAAGCTTTCTTT
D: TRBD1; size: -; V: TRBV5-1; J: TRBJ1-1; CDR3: CASSTGTANTEAFF; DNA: TGCGCCAGCAGCACTGGGACAGCGAACACTGAAGCTTTCTTT
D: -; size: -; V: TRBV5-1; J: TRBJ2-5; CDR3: CASSAIELGKLSYQETQYF; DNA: TGCGCCAGCAGCGCGATAGAACTAGGAAAACTATCGTACCAAGAGACCCAGTACTTC
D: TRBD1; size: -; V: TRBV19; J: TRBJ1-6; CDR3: CASRTGTAYNSPLHF; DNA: TGTGCCAGTAGAACCGGGACAGCCTATAATTCACCCCTCCACTTT
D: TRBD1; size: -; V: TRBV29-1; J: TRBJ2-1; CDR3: CSVEATRDRGYYNEQFF; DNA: TGCAGCGTTGAAGCCACTAGGGACAGGGGATACTACAATGAGCAGTTCTTC
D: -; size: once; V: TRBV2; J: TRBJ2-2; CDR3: CASRSGSVGTGELFF; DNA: TGTGCCAGCAGGTCAGGGTCCGTGGGCACCGGGGAGCTGTTTTTT
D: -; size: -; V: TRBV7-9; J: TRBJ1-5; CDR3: CASSFDSHNQPQHF; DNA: TGTGCCAGCAGCTTTGACAGCCACAATCAGCCCCAGCATTTT
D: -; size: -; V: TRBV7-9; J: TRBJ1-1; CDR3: CASSFFPVLNTEAFF; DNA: TGTGCCAGCAGCTTTTTCCCGGTTTTGAACACTGAAGCTTTCTTT
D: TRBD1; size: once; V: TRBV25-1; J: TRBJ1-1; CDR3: CASSPPPGQGANTEAFF; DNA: TGTGCCAGCAGCCCACCACCGGGACAGGGGGCAAACACTGAAGCTTTCTTT
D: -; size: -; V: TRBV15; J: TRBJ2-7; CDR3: CATSRDHTPSSYEQYF; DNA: TGTGCCACCAGCAGAGATCACACCCCTAGTAGCTACGAGCAGTACTTC